A selection of T cell receptor beta chains follows, all from one sample in a study of Graves' ophthalmopathy and Graves' hyperthyroidism. Via MiXCR, TCRdb re-called the multiplex PCR reads, giving one row per CDR3 protein. The sample records approximately 480,000 distinct CDR3 sequences, about an eighth being singletons. The material sequenced was blood. These receptors came from a woman under 40 with Graves' ophthalmopathy. Both conserved end residues are part of each CDR3. A D gene is named only where the DNA matches it firmly. Some rows mark clone size as missing; the rest say once, few, many or name a class of expanded clone.

TRBJ1-2	TRBD1	many	TRBV6-4	TGTGCCAGCAGTCCCGGGACAGGGGAGAACTATGGCTACACCTTC	CASSPGTGENYGYTF
TRBJ2-7	-	many	TRBV28	TGTGCCAGCAGTTTTCGACGGAGCTACGAGCAGTACTTC	CASSFRRSYEQYF
TRBJ2-2	TRBD2	many	TRBV12-3/TRBV12-4	TGTGCCAGCAGTTTCGGGGGACTAGCGGGGGCAGGGGAGCTGTTTTTT	CASSFGGLAGAGELFF
TRBJ2-3	-	few	TRBV6-1	TGTGCCAGCAGTGCTTTCACAGATACGCAGTATTTT	CASSAFTDTQYF
TRBJ2-5	-	few	TRBV11-2	TGTGCCAGCAGCTGGGTGACCGGTTCCCAGTACTTC	CASSWVTGSQYF
TRBJ1-5	TRBD1	many	TRBV28	TGTGCCAGCAGTCCCGGGACAGAAGGCCGACAGCCCCAGCATTTT	CASSPGTEGRQPQHF
TRBJ1-5	-	many	TRBV6-2/TRBV6-3	TGTGCCAGCAGTTACCTACCCGACAGGCTCGACGTTAATCAGCCCCAGCATTTT	CASSYLPDRLDVNQPQHF
TRBJ1-5	TRBD1	-	TRBV20-1	TGCAGTGCTAGTCAAGACAGGGGGCCTAATAGCAATCAGCCCCAGCATTTT	CSASQDRGPNSNQPQHF
TRBJ1-1	-	many	TRBV14	TGTGCCAGCAGCAAGCTAATAAACACTGAAGCTTTCTTT	CASSKLINTEAFF
TRBJ2-6	-	many	TRBV7-6	TGTGCCAGCAGCCGAGGGGTTTGGGGCTCTGGGGCCAACGTCCTGACTTTC	CASSRGVWGSGANVLTF
TRBJ2-5	-	few	TRBV28	TGTGCCAGCAGTTTAAATAACCGGAGAGAGACCCAGTACTTC	CASSLNNRRETQYF
TRBJ2-2	-	many	TRBV11-3	TGTGCCAGCAGCTTAGATTTCGGGGGCTCCGGGGAGCTGTTTTTT	CASSLDFGGSGELFF
TRBJ2-7	-	once	TRBV12-3/TRBV12-4	TGTGCCAGCAGCCCGGCCCAGGGAGGCGAGCAGTACTTC	CASSPAQGGEQYF
TRBJ2-7	TRBD2	many	TRBV29-1	TGCAGCGCCGTACTAGCGGGAGAGGGGGAGCAGTACTTC	CSAVLAGEGEQYF
TRBJ2-7	-	many	TRBV30	TGTGCCTGGAGTTACCCGGGTAGCGAGGTATACGAGCAGTACTTC	CAWSYPGSEVYEQYF
TRBJ1-1	-	many	TRBV3-1	TGTGCCAGCAGCCAGATCTTCAACACTGAAGCTTTCTTT	CASSQIFNTEAFF
TRBJ1-5	-	many	TRBV12-3/TRBV12-4	TGTGCCAGCAGTAAGCGACACTCTGATCAGCCCCAGCATTTT	CASSKRHSDQPQHF
TRBJ1-5	TRBD1	many	TRBV12-3/TRBV12-4	TGTGCCAGCAGTCCGACAGGGGTGCGTCAGCCCCAGCATTTT	CASSPTGVRQPQHF
TRBJ1-2	TRBD1	many	TRBV5-4	TGTGCCAGCAGCCCCTTACAGGGGGGTAATGGCTACACCTTC	CASSPLQGGNGYTF
TRBJ1-1	-	few	TRBV30	TGTGCCTGGAGCCGGGTCTTGGGGGGAGCTTTCTTT	CAWSRVLGGAFF
TRBJ2-3	-	few	TRBV4-1	TGCGCCAGCAGCCCTTCCTCCGGGACAACTCTTACCGGAGATACGCAGTATTTT	CASSPSSGTTLTGDTQYF
TRBJ2-7	TRBD2	few	TRBV3-1	TGTGCCAGCAGCCCGCGCCGACTAGCGGAACCTACCTCCTACGAGCAGTACTTC	CASSPRRLAEPTSYEQYF
TRBJ2-5	-	-	TRBV27	TGTGCCAGCAGTTCCCAGGGGCTGGAGACCCAGTACTTC	CASSSQGLETQYF
TRBJ2-7	-	many	TRBV5-6	TGTGCCAGCAGCTTGGGCAGGGGAGGAGAGCAGTACTTC	CASSLGRGGEQYF
TRBJ1-5	-	-	TRBV28	TGTGCCAGCAGTCGGGGACGCAGCTGGATAGGTCAGCCCCAGCATTTT	CASSRGRSWIGQPQHF
TRBJ2-4	TRBD1	many	TRBV28	TGTGCCAGCAGGGGCTCAACAGGGGACAAAAACATTCAGTACTTC	CASRGSTGDKNIQYF
TRBJ1-5	TRBD1	many	TRBV27	TGTGCCAGCAGTTTAGGCAGGGGGCCGTTCCAGCCCCAGCATTTT	CASSLGRGPFQPQHF
TRBJ2-5	-	many	TRBV9	TGTGCCAGCAGCGCCTCCTCTTGGGGCCCTCAGACCCAGTACTTC	CASSASSWGPQTQYF
TRBJ1-5	-	many	TRBV6-1	TGTGCCAGCAGTGATTCGGGGTATAGCAATCAGCCCCAGCATTTT	CASSDSGYSNQPQHF
TRBJ1-1	-	many	TRBV13	TGTGCCAGCAGCGAAGGGGGTGTGACGAACACTGAAGCTTTCTTT	CASSEGGVTNTEAFF